Reported below is one TCR beta chain. This sample is drawn from a study of blood T cell repertoires in COVID-19. Whole-study context: The study drew acute and convalescent COVID-19 samples from the United States, Italy and Spain. Sources were T cells, B-cell-depleted T cells, or PBMCs; the material itself was cDNA or gDNA.

V shed 8 bases, J shed 5 bases, and the junction held 12 bases outside the gene matches. CDR1 and CDR2 (germline): SNHLY, FYNNEI. The CDR3 is 15 residues long. Sequencing was performed with immunoSEQ multiplex PCR; in TCRdb, only in-frame clones are kept and a portion is missing. The sample holds fewer than 120,000 clones, about 85% seen once. Sequencing used peripheral blood. This receptor was taken from a human donor in a cohort sampled during active COVID-19. V gene TRBV2 combines with J gene TRBJ1-1, with 9 bases aligning to TRBD1. The CDR3 DNA is TGTGCCAGCCTGGGGGTCGGGACAGGGAATACTGAAGCTTTCTTT. This translates into CASLGVGTGNTEAFF. Together with reference TRBV2 and TRBJ1-1, the CDR3 gives the full variable domain: EPEVTQTPSHQVTQMGQEVILRCVPISNHLYFYWYRQILGQKVEFLVSFYNNEISEKSEIFDDQFSVERPDGSNFTLKIRSTKLEDSAMYFCASLGVGTGNTEAFFGQGTRLTVV.